The present entry profiles one T cell receptor beta chain with its context. Its antigen is undetermined. This entry is derived from a study of OX40 agonist ivuxolimab in advanced cancers. Study-level background: The patients' treatment was ivuxolimab, an agonistic anti-OX40 (CD134) antibody. A mean age of 60 years, range roughly 20 to 90, was recorded, and under 85% were male. Earlier treatment with anti-PD-1, anti-PD-L1 or anti-CTLA-4 was permitted, and over 35% had received some. Overall study findings and caveats: Clonal expansion by week 6 occurred in CD4+ and CD8+ blood T cells (at 0.1 to 3.0 mg/kg).

CDR3 length equals 15 residues. Germline CDR1 SGDLS, CDR2 YYNGEE. The V end was cut by 0 bases, the J end by 0 bases, with 9 bases between. Libraries were prepared by immunoSEQ multiplex PCR; TCRdb keeps only in-frame clonotypes and omits some of them. The table has under 80,000 clones, roughly 90% seen once. This chain links TRBV9 with TRBJ1-2, with D unresolved. Here the sequenced sample was CD4+ or CD8+ T cells sorted from blood, taken in a trial of the OX40 agonist ivuxolimab. This receptor was obtained from an adult with an advanced solid tumor such as melanoma, head and neck, liver or kidney cancer. CDR3 protein: CASSVGSDPNYGYTF. The CDR3 DNA follows: TGTGCCAGCAGCGTAGGTTCGGACCCTAACTATGGCTACACCTTC. Using reference TRBV9 and TRBJ1-2 for the parts outside the CDR3, the full variable domain is DSGVTQTPKHLITATGQRVTLRCSPRSGDLSVYWYQQSLDQGLQFLIQYYNGEERAKGNILERFSAQQFPDLHSELNLSSLELGDSALYFCASSVGSDPNYGYTFGSGTRLTVV.